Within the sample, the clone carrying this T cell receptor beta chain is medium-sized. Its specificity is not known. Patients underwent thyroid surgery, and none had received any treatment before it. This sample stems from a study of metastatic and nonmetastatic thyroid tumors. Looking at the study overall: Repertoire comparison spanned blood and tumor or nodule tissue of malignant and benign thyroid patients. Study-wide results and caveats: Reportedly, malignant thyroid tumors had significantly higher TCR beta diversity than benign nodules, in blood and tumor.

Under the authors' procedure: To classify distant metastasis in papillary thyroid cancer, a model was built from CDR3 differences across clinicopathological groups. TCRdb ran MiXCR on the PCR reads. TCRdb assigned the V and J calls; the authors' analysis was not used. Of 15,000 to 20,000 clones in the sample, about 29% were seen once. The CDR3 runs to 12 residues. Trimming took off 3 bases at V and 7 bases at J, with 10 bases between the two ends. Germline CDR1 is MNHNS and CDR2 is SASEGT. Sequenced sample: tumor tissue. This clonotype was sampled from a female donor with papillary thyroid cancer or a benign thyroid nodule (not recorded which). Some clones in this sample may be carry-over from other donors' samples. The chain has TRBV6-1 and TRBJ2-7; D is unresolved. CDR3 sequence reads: CASSDLGFEQYF. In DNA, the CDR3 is TGTGCCAGCAGTGATCTGGGCTTTGAGCAGTACTTC.